The 20 T cell receptor beta chains given below trace back to one sample, sequenced in a study of T cell responses to AZD1222 COVID-19 vaccine (dated by TCRdb to the early 2020s). The time point label, read with the paper, signifies: baseline before first vaccination. The library came from the immunoSEQ multiplex PCR assay. Sourced from immuneACCESS, this table was stored by TCRdb with only in-frame sequences that have V and J called. A share of the clones is absent; for the studies checked, an unresolved V gene accounts for under half, and the remainder has no known explanation. Present in this sample are 130,000 or so clones, around 87% of which were seen just once. Approximately 3.1% of the sample rests with the top ten. This specimen consisted of peripheral blood, obtained on day 0 of AZD1222 vaccination. These receptors all stem from an adult in good health.

A single count supports this clone. The rearrangement joins TRBV27 to TRBJ2-3, with D maybe TRBD1 (5 bases). CDR1 is MNHEY and CDR2 is SMNVEV in the germline V gene (reference sequence). V dropped 3 bases and J dropped 1 base, with 11 bases sitting between them. This CDR3 comprises 15 residues. The CDR3 DNA reads as TGTGCCAGCAGTTTCGGCCTAGGGGGCACAGATACGCAGTATTTT. This encodes CASSFGLGGTDTQYF.

The chain employs TRBV3-1 (or the pseudogene TRBV3-2) and TRBJ2-2; 13 bases are a match to TRBD2. Trimming cost V 3 bases and J 7 bases; bases outside gene matches: 11. This CDR3 contains 18 residues. CDR1 is LGHDT, CDR2 YNNKEL, per germline (reference sequence). The CDR3 spells CASSHILAGGPRSGELFF. CDR3 DNA: TGTGCCAGCAGCCATATACTAGCGGGAGGGCCTAGGAGCGGGGAGCTGTTTTTT.

The gene calls are TRBV6-6 and TRBJ2-1; possibly TRBD2 for D (6 bases). CDR3 size: 17 residues. Germline values: CDR1 MNHNY, CDR2 SVGAGI (reference sequence). V lost 5 bases, J lost 0 bases, and 17 bases lay in between. CDR3 bases: TGTGCCAGCAGTCGGCCCCGCCTAGCGCTCTCCTACAATGAGCAGTTCTTC. Translated, it gives CASSRPRLALSYNEQFF.

This clone turned up a few times. The chain employs TRBV5-1 and TRBJ1-1; TRBD1 is a possible D gene (5 bases). Between the trimmed V and J ends, which lost 5 bases and 5 bases, there was a span of 13 bases. Germline assignment: CDR1 SGHRS and CDR2 YFSETQ. The length of the CDR3 is 13 residues. In DNA form, the CDR3 reads TGCGCCAGCAGTGGGGCAGTTCTGACTGAAGCTTTCTTT. Amino acids: CASSGAVLTEAFF. Full variable domain (rest looked up from reference TRBV5-1 and TRBJ1-1): KAGVTQTPRYLIKTRGQQVTLSCSPISGHRSVSWYQQTPGQGLQFLFEYFSETQRNKGNFPGRFSGRQFSNSRSEMNVSTLELGDSALYLCASSGAVLTEAFFGQGTRLTVV.

The chain employs TRBV5-1 and TRBJ1-6, with 7 bases that match TRBD1. The CDR3 spans 15 residues. Germline CDR1 is SGHRS and CDR2 is YFSETQ. Trimming took 4 bases from V and 5 from J; bases not matched to a gene: 6. CDR3 loop: CASSLGQENNSPLHF. The CDR3 DNA reads as TGCGCCAGCAGCCTCGGACAGGAAAATAATTCACCCCTCCACTTT.

The chain carries TRBV4-3 and TRBJ1-5; no clear D gene. The CDR3 spans 15 residues. Trimming removed 0 bases at V and 1 base at J, with 7 bases between. In germline, CDR1 is LGHNA, CDR2 YSLEER. The DNA for the CDR3 is TGCGCCAGCAGCCAAGAAGGAAAAAGCAATCAGCCCCAGCATTTT. The encoded protein is CASSQEGKSNQPQHF.

The rearrangement uses TRBV29-1 and TRBJ2-3, with D perhaps TRBD1 (5 bases). CDR3 length equals 13 residues. CDR1 and CDR2 from the germline V gene are SQVTM and ANQGSEA. V dropped 3 bases and J dropped 1 base, with 8 bases sitting between them. The CDR3 nucleotides read TGCAGCGTTGACGACAGCCGCACAGATACGCAGTATTTT. It specifies CSVDDSRTDTQYF.

The rearrangement joins TRBV28 to TRBJ2-3, with TRBD2 identical over 12 bases. This CDR3 spans 17 amino acids. The germline V gene has CDR1 MDHEN and CDR2 SYDVKM. The J segment lost 2 bases and the V segment lost 0 bases, leaving 3 bases of the junction unmatched. The CDR3: CASSLWRTSGITDTQYF. The CDR3 DNA reads as TGTGCCAGCAGTTTATGGCGGACTAGCGGGATCACAGATACGCAGTATTTT.

This clone showed up just once. The gene calls are TRBV27 and TRBJ1-6, with D perhaps TRBD1 (5 bases). The germline V gene has CDR1 MNHEY and CDR2 SMNVEV (reference sequence). The CDR3 contains 14 residues. V lost 1 base and J 9 bases, leaving 10 bases between the germline ends. CDR3 loop: CASSLFQGSSPLHF. For the CDR3, the DNA is TGTGCCAGCAGTTTATTTCAGGGTTCTTCACCCCTCCACTTT.

As to this clone: The same CDR3 also results from other DNA sequences found in this sample. The gene calls are TRBV7-9 and TRBJ1-3; 8 bases map to TRBD1. V was clipped by 2 bases and J by 4 bases; unmatched bases: 4. Per the germline V gene, CDR1 is SEHNR and CDR2 is FQNEAQ (reference sequence). The CDR3 length is 15 residues. CDR3 loop: CASSLTRGLGNTIYF. The CDR3 nucleotides are TGTGCCAGCAGCTTAACCAGGGGGCTCGGAAACACCATATATTTT. The full variable domain, with the rest looked up from reference TRBV7-9 and TRBJ1-3, is DTGVSQNPRHKITKRGQNVTFRCDPISEHNRLYWYRQTLGQGPEFLTYFQNEAQLEKSRLLSDRFSAERPKGSFSTLEIQRTEQGDSAMYLCASSLTRGLGNTIYFGEGSWLTVV.

The chain is built from TRBV4-1 and TRBJ2-2; tentative D call: TRBD1 (6 bases). The CDR3 sequence is 15 residues long. The V end was cut by 5 bases, the J end by 2 bases, with 12 bases between. Germline CDR1 and CDR2: MGHRA and YSYEKL. CDR3 nucleotides: TGCGCCAGCAGCGGTTGGGGACACAACACCGGGGAGCTGTTTTTT. It is translated as CASSGWGHNTGELFF.

V and J are TRBV7-2 and TRBJ2-7; TRBD2 is a possible D gene (6 bases). Trimming removed 1 base from V and 4 bases from J, with 11 bases in between. The CDR3 sequence is 14 residues long. Per the germline V gene, CDR1 is SGHTA and CDR2 is FQGNSA. The CDR3 loop reads CASSLDISGYEQYF. Here the CDR3 DNA reads TGTGCCAGCAGCTTAGACATTAGCGGATACGAGCAGTACTTC.

The chain links TRBV2 to TRBJ1-5; the match to TRBD1 covers 9 bases. The length of the CDR3 is 13 residues. Germline CDR1 is SNHLY and CDR2 is FYNNEI. The V and J ends lost 6 bases and 9 bases, in that order; junction bases with no gene match: 6. Here the CDR3 DNA reads TGTGCCAGCAGGGGACAGGGCCCTAGGCCCCAGCATTTT. Its translation: CASRGQGPRPQHF. Supplemented by reference TRBV2 and TRBJ1-5, the full variable domain reads EPEVTQTPSHQVTQMGQEVILRCVPISNHLYFYWYRQILGQKVEFLVSFYNNEISEKSEIFDDQFSVERPDGSNFTLKIRSTKLEDSAMYFCASRGQGPRPQHFGDGTRLSIL.

The genes are TRBV3-1 (or the pseudogene TRBV3-2) and TRBJ1-1, with D perhaps TRBD1 (5 bases). V was clipped by 0 bases and J by 4 bases, with 12 bases between them. CDR1 LGHDT and CDR2 YNNKEL come from the germline V gene (reference sequence). This CDR3 region has 15 residues. The CDR3 bases are TGTGCCAGCAGCCAAGATCAGGGAACAGGCACTGAAGCTTTCTTT. Its protein product is CASSQDQGTGTEAFF.

This clone was counted once. The V and J genes are TRBV6-6 and TRBJ1-1; D is unresolved. The CDR3 runs to 15 residues. The germline V gene encodes CDR1 MNHNY and CDR2 SVGAGI (reference sequence). Deletions cut 7 bases from V and 1 base from J, with 16 bases between. The CDR3 DNA reads as TGTGCCAGCAAAACTGCGGGGAGCCCGAACACTGAAGCTTTCTTT. It encodes CASKTAGSPNTEAFF.

The chain has TRBV29-1 and TRBJ2-7, with 11 bases lining up with TRBD2. The CDR3 has 14 residues. The V gene's germline CDR1 is SQVTM and CDR2 ANQGSEA. J lost 1 base, V lost 1 base, and 0 bases had no gene match. The CDR3 sequence: CSVEVAGGSYEQYF. As DNA, the CDR3 is TGCAGCGTTGAAGTAGCGGGAGGGTCCTACGAGCAGTACTTC.

The rearrangement joins TRBV18 to TRBJ1-6; 7 bases match TRBD1. This CDR3 comprises 14 residues. V gave up 6 bases and J gave up 9 bases; unmatched junction bases: 8. The V gene's germline CDR1 is KGHSH and CDR2 LQKENI. The CDR3 sequence is CASSPTGVGSPLHF. CDR3 DNA sequence: TGTGCCAGCTCCCCAACAGGGGTCGGTTCACCCCTCCACTTT.

The CDR3 coding sequence is TGTGCCAGCAGCTCCGGACTAGCGGGAGGCCTAAGCTCCTACGAGCAGTACTTC. Its protein product is CASSSGLAGGLSSYEQYF. The genes are TRBV7-6 and TRBJ2-7; 14 bases match TRBD2. The CDR3 consists of 18 residues. After removal of 4 bases from V and 0 bases from J, the junction contained 8 bases not matched to a gene. Germline assignment: CDR1 SGHVS and CDR2 FNYEAQ.

This sequence joins TRBV2 and TRBJ2-7, with TRBD2 matching over 7 bases. V shed 7 bases and J 3 bases; nucleotides not matched to a gene: 3. Per germline, CDR1 SNHLY and CDR2 FYNNEI. This CDR3 has 12 residues. For the CDR3, the DNA is TGTGCCAGCACGGGGGGTCTCTACGAGCAGTACTTC. It specifies CASTGGLYEQYF.

The chain combines TRBV7-3 with TRBJ2-1; 7 bases fit TRBD2. Trimming at V came to 5 bases and at J to 7 bases, leaving 11 bases not matched to a gene. The CDR3 runs to 15 residues. From germline, CDR1 is SGHTA and CDR2 FQGTGA. The CDR3 loop reads CASSGLGTIGNEQFF. The CDR3 DNA reads TGTGCCAGCAGCGGTTTAGGGACTATAGGGAATGAGCAGTTCTTC.